Presented here are 14 T cell receptor beta chains from one specimen sequenced in a study of cytomegalovirus exposure and HLA in healthy donors (dated 2017 in TCRdb). The method was the immunoSEQ multiplex PCR assay. Imported from immuneACCESS, the table was reduced by TCRdb to in-frame sequences with V and J called. These copies leave out some clones; in studies compared against another copy, an unresolved V gene accounts for under half, and the cause of the remainder is not known. Recorded for this sample are around 150,000 clones; roughly four fifths of them occurred a single time. Of the sample, about 27% falls within the top ten clones. Sequencing was carried out using PBMCs. The source of these receptors is a man under 40 in good health and CMV-seropositive.

The chain employs TRBV6-5 and TRBJ2-1; D is possibly TRBD2 (5 bases). V was shortened by 2 bases and J by 8 bases, with 7 bases between the two germline ends. The CDR3 runs 12 residues. Germline V gene lookup returns CDR1 MNHEY and CDR2 SVGAGI. In DNA form, the CDR3 reads TGTGCCAGCAGTTACCGGGGTGATGAGCAGTTCTTC. Translation gives CASSYRGDEQFF.

The chain employs TRBV11-2 and TRBJ2-4, with TRBD2 identical over 10 bases. The CDR3 spans 16 residues. V lost 1 base, J lost 8 bases, and 8 bases stayed unmatched. Germline V gene data show CDR1 as SGHAT and CDR2 as FQNNGV. CDR3 DNA: TGTGCCAGCAGCTTAGGTTCTAGCGGGAGATGGGACATTCAGTACTTC. It yields the protein CASSLGSSGRWDIQYF. Drawing the rest from reference TRBV11-2 and TRBJ2-4, the complete variable domain is EAGVAQSPRYKIIEKRQSVAFWCNPISGHATLYWYQQILGQGPKLLIQFQNNGVVDDSQLPKDRFSAERLKGVDSTLKIQPAKLEDSAVYLCASSLGSSGRWDIQYFGAGTRLSVL.

The chain links TRBV7-2 to TRBJ2-1; a possible D gene is TRBD2 (6 bases). CDR1 is SGHTA and CDR2 is FQGNSA in the germline V gene. CDR3 length equals 16 residues. The V gene lost 1 base and the J gene lost 5 bases, with 15 bases spanning the gap. For the CDR3, the DNA is TGTGCCAGCAGCTTAGACTCCGGGGGACTTCACAATGAGCAGTTCTTC. Protein: CASSLDSGGLHNEQFF.

The rearrangement joins TRBV19 to TRBJ1-4; D remains unclear. Germline CDR1 LNHDA, CDR2 SQIVND (reference sequence). The V gene lost 3 bases and the J gene lost 7 bases, with 12 bases spanning the gap. The CDR3 totals 14 residues. Here the CDR3 reads CASSIVGVGEKLFF. The CDR3 region has the DNA TGTGCCAGTAGTATTGTCGGGGTAGGTGAAAAACTGTTTTTT.

The chain carries TRBV5-4 and TRBJ2-2; tentatively, D is TRBD2 (6 bases). V lost 5 bases to trimming and J lost 3 bases, with 14 bases between them. Germline CDR1 reads SGHNT; CDR2 reads YYREEE (reference sequence). The CDR3 is made up of 15 amino acids. The DNA of the CDR3 is TGTGCCAGCAGAGGCGGGGCGAGGGACACCGGGGAGCTGTTTTTT. Translated: CASRGGARDTGELFF.

This clone was observed at least ten times. The chain couples TRBV18 to TRBJ2-7; possible D gene TRBD2, 5 bases. The CDR3 sequence is 13 residues long. V dropped 2 bases and J dropped 4 bases, with 9 bases sitting between them. The V gene's germline CDR1 is KGHSH and CDR2 LQKENI. The CDR3 spells CASSPVRDYEQYF. The CDR3 bases are TGTGCCAGCTCACCAGTGAGGGATTACGAGCAGTACTTC.

The chain couples TRBV11-2 to TRBJ2-7; 8 nucleotides line up with TRBD2. The ends lost 3 bases at V and 5 bases at J; junction bases unmatched: 15. Germline CDR1 reads SGHAT; CDR2 reads FQNNGV. This CDR3 is 17 amino acids long. The CDR3 DNA follows: TGTGCCAGCAGCTTTCCTCTTGGACTAGCCTCGCTCAACGAGCAGTACTTC. As protein: CASSFPLGLASLNEQYF.

This clone was seen only a few times. The chain joins TRBV2 to TRBJ2-1; 15 positions match TRBD2. Losses at the gene ends were 4 bases for V and 5 bases for J; bases not matched to a gene: 15. This CDR3 has 20 residues. Germline V gives CDR1 SNHLY, CDR2 FYNNEI. This chain's CDR3 is CASSGSITGLAGGYHNEQFF. The CDR3 region has the DNA TGTGCCAGCAGTGGTTCTATCACGGGACTAGCGGGAGGCTATCACAATGAGCAGTTCTTC.

This chain links TRBV27 with TRBJ1-2, with 8 bases lining up with TRBD1. CDR3 length equals 15 residues. Germline assignment: CDR1 MNHEY and CDR2 SMNVEV (reference sequence). V lost 4 bases and J lost 2; bases outside the gene matches: 6. CDR3 amino acids: CASSSLYRGNYGYTF. The CDR3 nucleotides read TGTGCCAGCAGTTCATTATACAGGGGGAACTATGGCTACACCTTC.

The V call is TRBV9, the J call TRBJ2-1, with D maybe TRBD2 (5 bases). Germline V gives CDR1 SGDLS, CDR2 YYNGEE. The CDR3 consists of 14 residues. Trimming took 4 bases from V and 10 from J, leaving 18 bases between them. The CDR3 loop is CASSTEGWTPEQFF. CDR3 in DNA: TGTGCCAGCAGCACAGAGGGATGGACTCCAGAGCAGTTCTTC.

As regards this clone: Germline and junction disagree at one end, which may indicate a read error. The CDR3 DNA reads TGTGCCAGCAGTGAGGACAGGGGCCTCCCGGTGGATCTCTTT. Amino acid sequence: CASSEDRGLPVDLF. The V call is TRBV2, the J call TRBJ1-1, with TRBD1 matching 9 bases. The CDR3 sequence is 14 residues long. Germline V gene sequence: CDR1 SNHLY, CDR2 FYNNEI.

V and J are TRBV6-5 and TRBJ1-2; D is possibly TRBD1 (6 bases). CDR1 MNHEY and CDR2 SVGAGI come from the germline V gene. The CDR3 runs to 14 residues. V shed 5 bases and J shed 8 bases, with 18 bases lying between them. The CDR3 DNA reads TGTGCCAGCAGTCCGGACAGACTCCAGGGGGGCTACACCTTC. The encoded protein is CASSPDRLQGGYTF.

The gene calls are TRBV4-3 and TRBJ2-2, with unresolved D. CDR3 length: 11 amino acids. Germline CDR1 and CDR2: LGHNA and YSLEER. The ends were cut back, 2 bases at V and 7 bases at J, with 2 bases in the middle. The CDR3 protein is CASSQLGELFF. The DNA of the CDR3 is TGCGCCAGCAGCCAACTCGGGGAGCTGTTTTTT.

The CDR3 region is CASSPPRGTEAFF. The CDR3 DNA follows: TGTGCCAGCTCACCACCCAGGGGGACTGAAGCTTTCTTT. V usage is TRBV18 and J usage is TRBJ1-1; 7 nucleotides match TRBD1. Looked up from germline, CDR1 is KGHSH and CDR2 is LQKENI. The CDR3 has 13 residues. Losses at the gene ends were 0 bases for V and 5 bases for J; bases not matched to a gene: 0.